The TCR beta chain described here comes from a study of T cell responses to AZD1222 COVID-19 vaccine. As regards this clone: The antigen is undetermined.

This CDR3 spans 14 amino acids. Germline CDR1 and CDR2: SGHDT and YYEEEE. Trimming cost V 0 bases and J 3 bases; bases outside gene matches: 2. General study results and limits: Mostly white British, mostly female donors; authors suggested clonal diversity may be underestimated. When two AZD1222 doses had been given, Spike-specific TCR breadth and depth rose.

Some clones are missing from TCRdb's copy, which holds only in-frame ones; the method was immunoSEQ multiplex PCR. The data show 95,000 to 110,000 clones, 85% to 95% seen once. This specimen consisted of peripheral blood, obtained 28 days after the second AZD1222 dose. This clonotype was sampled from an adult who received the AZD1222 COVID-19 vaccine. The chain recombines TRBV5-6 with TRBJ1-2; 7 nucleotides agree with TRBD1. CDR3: CASSLAGGDYGYTF. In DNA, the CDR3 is TGTGCCAGCAGCTTGGCAGGGGGGGACTATGGCTACACCTTC. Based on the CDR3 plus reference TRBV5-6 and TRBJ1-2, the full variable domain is DAGVTQSPTHLIKTRGQQVTLRCSPKSGHDTVSWYQQALGQGPQFIFQYYEEEERQRGNFPDRFSGHQFPNYSSELNVNALLLGDSALYLCASSLAGGDYGYTFGSGTRLTVV.